The clone carrying this TCR beta chain was detected once. Its antigen is undetermined. Sequencing was performed with immunoSEQ multiplex PCR; in TCRdb, only in-frame clones are kept and a portion is missing. There are about 48,000 clones in the sample; around nine tenths occur only once, and approximately 10% lies in the top ten. Anyone with autoimmune disease history or systemic immunosuppression was excluded. Sampling of blood occurred at baseline, cycle 4 day 1, and cycle 7 day 1. This CDR3 is 17 amino acids long. Trimming removed 0 bases from V and 7 bases from J, with 22 bases in between. Germline CDR1 is SGDLS and CDR2 is YYNGEE. This entry belongs to a study of OX40 agonist ivuxolimab in advanced cancers. Study details: Patients were treated with intravenous ivuxolimab, dosed at 0.01 to 10 mg/kg and infused every 2 weeks. Study-wide findings and caveats: The expanded peripheral T cells' antigen specificity was not determined.

The sample in question was CD4+ or CD8+ T cells sorted from blood, obtained in a trial of the OX40 agonist ivuxolimab. The V and J genes are TRBV9 and TRBJ1-2; D not resolved. This sequence originates from an adult with an advanced solid tumor such as melanoma, head and neck, liver or kidney cancer. Written as DNA, the CDR3 is TGTGCCAGCAGCGTAGATCGGATTGGCAGTACCTCGATTGGCTACACCTTC. Protein sequence: CASSVDRIGSTSIGYTF.